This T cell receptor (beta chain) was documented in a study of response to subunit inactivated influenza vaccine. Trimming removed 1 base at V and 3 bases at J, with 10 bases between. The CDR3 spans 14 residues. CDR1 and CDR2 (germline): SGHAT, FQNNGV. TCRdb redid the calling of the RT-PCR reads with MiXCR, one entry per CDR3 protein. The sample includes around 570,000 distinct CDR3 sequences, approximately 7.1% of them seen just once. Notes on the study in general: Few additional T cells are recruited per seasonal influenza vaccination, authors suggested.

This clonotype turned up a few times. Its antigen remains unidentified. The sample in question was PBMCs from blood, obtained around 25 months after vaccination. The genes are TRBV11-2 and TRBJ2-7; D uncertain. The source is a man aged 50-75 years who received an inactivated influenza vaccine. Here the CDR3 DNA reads TGTGCCAGCAGCTTAGTAGGCCAGCTCTACGAGCAGTACTTC. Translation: CASSLVGQLYEQYF.